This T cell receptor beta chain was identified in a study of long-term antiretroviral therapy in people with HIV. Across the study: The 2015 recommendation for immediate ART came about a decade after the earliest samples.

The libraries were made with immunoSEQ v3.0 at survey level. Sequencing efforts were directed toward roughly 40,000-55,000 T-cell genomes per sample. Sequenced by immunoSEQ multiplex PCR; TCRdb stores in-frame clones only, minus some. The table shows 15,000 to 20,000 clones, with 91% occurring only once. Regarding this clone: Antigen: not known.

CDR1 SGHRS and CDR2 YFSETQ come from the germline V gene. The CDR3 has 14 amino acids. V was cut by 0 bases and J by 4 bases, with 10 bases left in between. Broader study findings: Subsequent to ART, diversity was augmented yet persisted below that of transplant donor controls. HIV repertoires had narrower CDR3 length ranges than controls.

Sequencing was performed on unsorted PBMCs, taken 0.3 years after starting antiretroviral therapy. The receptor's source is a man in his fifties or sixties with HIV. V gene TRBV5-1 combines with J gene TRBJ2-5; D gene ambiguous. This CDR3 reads CASSLEASGETQYF. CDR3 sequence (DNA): TGCGCCAGCAGCTTGGAGGCTAGTGGAGAGACCCAGTACTTC.